These 6 T cell receptor beta chains share one sample of origin, sequenced in a study of blood T cell repertoires in COVID-19 (dated by TCRdb to about 2020). Libraries were made using the immunoSEQ multiplex PCR assay. The table comes from immuneACCESS by way of TCRdb, which keeps in-frame sequences with V and J called. Part of the clones is missing from these tables; in studies checked, under half for an unresolved V gene and the rest for unknown reasons. This sample lists about 78,000 clones; roughly 86% were detected once. Together, the top ten hold approximately 5% of the sample. The sequenced sample consisted of peripheral blood. The source is a man over 45 with active or convalescent COVID-19.

The chain employs TRBV9 and TRBJ2-2, with 13 bases matching TRBD2. This CDR3 has 18 residues. CDR1 is SGDLS, CDR2 YYNGEE, per germline. V gave up 4 bases and J gave up 2 bases; unmatched junction bases: 8. In nucleotides, the CDR3 is TGTGCCAGCAGCTCCCGGACTAGCGGGGGCCTCAACACCGGGGAGCTGTTTTTT. Translating it yields CASSSRTSGGLNTGELFF.

The V call is TRBV28, the J call TRBJ1-5; D gene ambiguous. The CDR3 sequence is 16 residues long. V shed 1 base and J shed 0 bases, with 10 bases lying between them. Germline V gene sequence: CDR1 MDHEN, CDR2 SYDVKM. DNA for the CDR3: TGTGCCAGCAGTTTATCTGGAGGGCCTAGCAATCAGCCCCAGCATTTT. It yields the protein CASSLSGGPSNQPQHF.

The chain uses TRBV5-1 and TRBJ1-6; a weak D match, TRBD1 (5 bases). This CDR3 has 16 residues. Germline-derived CDR1 and CDR2 are SGHRS and YFSETQ. Trimming removed 4 bases at V and 7 bases at J, with 18 bases between. CDR3 nucleotide sequence: TGCGCCAGCAGCGGGGGGGAGACCTTATGGAATTCACCCCTCCACTTT. This sequence encodes CASSGGETLWNSPLHF.

This sequence joins TRBV10-2 and TRBJ1-5; D remains unclear. CDR1 and CDR2 from the germline V gene are WSHSY and SAAADI. CDR3 length: 13 residues. V dropped 0 bases and J dropped 6 bases, with 6 bases sitting between them. The DNA of the CDR3 is TGCGCCAGCAGTGAGTCCCGGGTTCAGCCCCAGCATTTT. Residues: CASSESRVQPQHF.

This chain joins TRBV30 and TRBJ1-5, with a weak D call TRBD1 (6 bases). Trimming cost V 4 bases and J 3 bases, with 13 bases left between them. This CDR3 spans 14 amino acids. The germline CDR1 and CDR2 sequences are GTSNPN and SVGIG (reference sequence). Here the CDR3 reads CAWTSTGFNQPQHF. In DNA, the CDR3 is TGTGCCTGGACCTCGACAGGATTCAATCAGCCCCAGCATTTT.

This chain connects TRBV6-5 to TRBJ2-5; 9 bases are a match to TRBD2. The length of the CDR3 is 16 residues. CDR1 MNHEY and CDR2 SVGAGI come from the germline V gene. V lost 2 bases to trimming and J lost 1 base; unmatched junction nucleotides: 5. The CDR3 DNA sequence: TGTGCCAGCAGTTACGCCAGCGGGGGGTCCCAAGAGACCCAGTACTTC. Residues: CASSYASGGSQETQYF.